At least ten counts were recorded for the clone carrying this TCR beta chain. The antigen is not known. Combining iRepertoire HTBI primers with Arm-PCR of CDR3 regions, the authors built TCR beta libraries. In the authors' methods: Gene usage covered 55 to 70 TRBV and 13 to 15 TRBJ segments. TCRdb redid the calling of the multiplex PCR reads with MiXCR, one entry per CDR3 protein. These V and J calls derive from TCRdb rather than the authors' analysis. Here the sample spans 350,000 to 450,000 distinct CDR3 sequences, 20% to 25% being singletons. Time point here: persistent/refractory GD, antithyroid drugs over 5 years with positive TRAb. RNA isolated from PBMCs was used to make the TCR library. This sample was included in a study of regulatory T cells in long-lasting Graves disease. In the study overall: Over-5-year antithyroid drug use with positive TSH receptor antibodies defined persistent Graves' disease in the study.

Study-level results: Newly diagnosed patients shared more than 750 public clonotypes; persistent patients shared around 2,500.

The V gene's germline CDR1 is SNHLY and CDR2 FYNNEI. The CDR3 contains 11 residues. V lost 3 bases and J 5 bases, leaving 4 bases between the germline ends. The input for sequencing was peripheral blood mononuclear cells (PBMCs), taken when the disease was refractory, from a patient treated with antithyroid drugs. This chain uses TRBV2 with TRBJ2-5, with D unresolved. The TCR was taken from a female donor with Graves disease. The CDR3 coding sequence is TGTGCCAGCAGTGAGACGGAGACCCAGTACTTC. Protein sequence: CASSETETQYF.